This T cell receptor beta chain was observed in a study of blood T cell repertoires in COVID-19. Assay: immunoSEQ multiplex PCR; the TCRdb copy retains only in-frame clones and omits some. In the table there are 330,000 or so clones, more than 75% of which are singletons. The sequence was obtained from a woman aged 25 to 39 who had recovered from COVID-19. Source material: PBMCs or T cells enriched from blood (not recorded which).

The CDR3 reads CASSYSGIGSPLHF. CDR3 DNA: TGTGCCAGCAGTTACTCCGGGATCGGTTCACCCCTCCACTTT. The chain has TRBV6-5 and TRBJ1-6; D is undetermined. The V end lost 0 bases, the J end lost 9 bases, and 9 bases lay between the germline ends. The CDR3 loop spans 14 amino acids. Germline-derived CDR1 and CDR2 are MNHEY and SVGAGI.